Listed here are 19 T cell receptor beta chains from one sample, sequenced in a study of Ad26.COV2.S vaccination and SARS-CoV-2 variants. The treatment denotes: approximately 18 received Ad26.COV2.S at low or high dose, single or two shots; a few received placebo; per-sample allocation not given. The investigators took samples on day 63 after the first vaccine or placebo injection. Sequencing used immunoSEQ multiplex PCR; TCRdb keeps in-frame clones, though not all of them. The data contain fewer than 400,000 clones, 90% of them seen just once; the ten biggest clones take up around 5.5%. The material sequenced was peripheral blood, taken in a trial of Ad26.COV2.S vaccine versus placebo. These receptor sequences come from a person aged 18-60 years who received the Ad26.COV2.S COVID-19 vaccine or a placebo.

The genes are TRBV3-1 (or the pseudogene TRBV3-2) and TRBJ2-5; D is possibly TRBD1 or TRBD2 (5 bases each). The germline V gene has CDR1 LGHDT and CDR2 YNNKEL (reference sequence). Between the trimmed V and J ends, which lost 4 bases and 5 bases, there was a span of 11 bases. CDR3 size: 13 residues. The CDR3 sequence is CASSPGTFETQYF. The DNA for the CDR3 is TGTGCCAGCAGCCCGGGGACCTTCGAGACCCAGTACTTC.

Remarks on this clone: Different DNA sequences within this sample yield the same CDR3. The V call is TRBV10-3, the J call TRBJ2-7; D unclear. Trimming shortened V by 1 base and J by 1 base, and 2 bases separated the two germline ends. CDR3 size: 12 residues. CDR1 ENHRY and CDR2 SYGVKD come from the germline V gene. The chain's CDR3 is CAISELSYEQYF. CDR3 in DNA: TGTGCCATCAGTGAGTTATCCTACGAGCAGTACTTC.

CDR3 residues: CASSLAPAGRETQYF. CDR3 DNA: TGTGCCAGCAGTCTCGCTCCAGCCGGGCGGGAGACCCAGTACTTC. This chain uses TRBV6-5 with TRBJ2-5; D is unresolved. The CDR3 loop spans 15 amino acids. Trimming took off 5 bases at V and 5 bases at J, with 18 bases between the two ends. The V gene's germline CDR1 is MNHEY and CDR2 SVGAGI.

The chain recombines TRBV6-2 or TRBV6-3 with TRBJ1-1; tentatively, D is TRBD1 (6 bases). Deletions cut 0 bases from V and 5 bases from J, with 25 bases between. This CDR3 comprises 19 residues. Germline CDR1 and CDR2: MNHEY and SVGEGT. This chain's CDR3 is CASSYSLDTPQWGRTEAFF. As DNA, the CDR3 is TGTGCCAGCAGTTACTCCCTAGATACCCCTCAGTGGGGGCGGACTGAAGCTTTCTTT.

V is TRBV7-9 and J is TRBJ1-2, with TRBD1 as a possible D gene (5 bases). Germline V gene lookup returns CDR1 SEHNR and CDR2 FQNEAQ (reference sequence). The CDR3 is made up of 12 amino acids. V lost 7 bases and J 2 bases, leaving 8 bases between the germline ends. The CDR3 loop is CASTRGNYGYTF. The CDR3 region has the DNA TGTGCCAGCACCCGGGGGAACTATGGCTACACCTTC.

V usage is TRBV5-6 and J usage is TRBJ2-1; 8 nucleotides align to TRBD2. In germline, CDR1 is SGHDT, CDR2 YYEEEE. V lost 2 bases and J lost 8; bases outside the gene matches: 9. The CDR3 totals 15 residues. The CDR3 reads CASSFRGGKRYEQFF. The CDR3 bases are TGTGCCAGCAGCTTCCGGGGGGGCAAACGCTATGAGCAGTTCTTC.

This rearrangement joins TRBV12-3 or TRBV12-4 to TRBJ2-1, with TRBD1 identical over 8 bases. The CDR3 loop spans 11 amino acids. V was pared by 10 bases and J by 8 bases, with 4 bases of the junction left unmatched. This chain's CDR3 is CAIGQGHEQFF. The CDR3 DNA sequence: TGTGCCATCGGACAGGGCCATGAGCAGTTCTTC.

The rearrangement links TRBV12-3 or TRBV12-4 to TRBJ1-3; D remains ambiguous. This CDR3 spans 13 amino acids. V lost 2 bases, J lost 6 bases, and 8 bases lay in between. The CDR3 DNA sequence: TGTGCCAGCAGTTTAAGTAGCTTAAACACCATATATTTT. The encoded protein is CASSLSSLNTIYF.

V and J are TRBV11-3 and TRBJ1-1, with 8 bases identical to TRBD1. CDR3 size: 13 residues. V trimming: 3 bases; J trimming: 8 bases; junction bases outside the gene matches: 5. CDR1 SGHNT and CDR2 YENEEA come from the germline V gene. The CDR3 sequence: CASSFQGAIEAFF. In DNA, the CDR3 is TGTGCCAGCAGCTTTCAGGGGGCAATCGAAGCTTTCTTT.

In nucleotides, the CDR3 is TGTGCCAGTAGTATTACAGCTGACTCCTACAATGAGCAGTTCTTC. Protein sequence: CASSITADSYNEQFF. V usage is TRBV19 and J usage is TRBJ2-1; D not certain. Germline CDR1 and CDR2: LNHDA and SQIVND (reference sequence). The CDR3 has 15 amino acids. V lost 3 bases and J lost 0, with 9 bases in between.

The chain combines TRBV3-1 (or the pseudogene TRBV3-2) with TRBJ2-5, with D perhaps TRBD2 (7 bases). This CDR3 comprises 15 residues. Trimming removed 0 bases at V and 5 bases at J, with 13 bases between. Per germline, CDR1 LGHDT and CDR2 YNNKEL (reference sequence). As DNA, the CDR3 is TGTGCCAGCAGCCAAGATTCGGGGGGCCAGGAGACCCAGTACTTC. Translating it yields CASSQDSGGQETQYF.

This clone was found a few times. The chain uses TRBV7-9 and TRBJ2-7; D may match TRBD1 or TRBD2 (5 bases each). V shed 5 bases and J shed 2 bases, with 10 bases lying between them. Per the germline V gene, CDR1 is SEHNR and CDR2 is FQNEAQ (reference sequence). The CDR3 is 13 amino acids. CDR3 sequence (DNA): TGTGCCAGCAGCCGGGACGGAGCCTACGAGCAGTACTTC. Translation gives CASSRDGAYEQYF.

Only one count was recorded for this clone. This rearrangement joins TRBV5-6 to TRBJ1-5; TRBD1 agrees at 10 bases. The CDR3 extends over 15 amino acids. V dropped 0 bases and J dropped 6; count of bases not matched to a gene: 3. Germline V gene sequence: CDR1 SGHDT, CDR2 YYEEEE. Here the CDR3 DNA reads TGTGCCAGCAGCTTGGGACAGGGGGCGCGTCAGCCCCAGCATTTT. This gives the protein CASSLGQGARQPQHF. Filled out from reference TRBV5-6 and TRBJ1-5, the complete variable domain reads DAGVTQSPTHLIKTRGQQVTLRCSPKSGHDTVSWYQQALGQGPQFIFQYYEEEERQRGNFPDRFSGHQFPNYSSELNVNALLLGDSALYLCASSLGQGARQPQHFGDGTRLSIL.

The V and J genes are TRBV30 and TRBJ1-2; D is unresolved. The CDR3 runs to 15 residues. Between the trimmed V and J ends, which lost 0 bases and 0 bases, there was a span of 11 bases. CDR1 and CDR2 from the germline V gene are GTSNPN and SVGIG (reference sequence). CDR3 amino acids: CAWSVYPGSNYGYTF. The CDR3, as DNA: TGTGCCTGGAGTGTATACCCGGGTTCTAACTATGGCTACACCTTC.

This chain connects TRBV19 to TRBJ1-5; 7 nucleotides agree with TRBD1. This CDR3 is 12 amino acids long. The J segment lost 16 bases and the V segment lost 5 bases, leaving 11 bases of the junction unmatched. Germline-derived CDR1 and CDR2 are LNHDA and SQIVND (reference sequence). CDR3 sequence reads: CASSADRVSFHF. The CDR3 DNA reads TGTGCCAGTAGTGCAGACAGGGTGAGTTTCCATTTT.

The chain links TRBV2 to TRBJ2-2, with D perhaps TRBD1 (5 bases). Trimming removed 4 bases from V and 6 bases from J, with 12 bases in between. Germline-derived CDR1 and CDR2 are SNHLY and FYNNEI. The CDR3 spans 14 residues. In DNA, the CDR3 is TGTGCCAGCAGTGCAGGGCAATACGCCGGGGAGCTGTTTTTT. Translation gives CASSAGQYAGELFF.

The chain has TRBV5-1 and TRBJ2-6; 8 nucleotides align to TRBD1. This CDR3 has 16 residues. Trimming removed 0 bases from V and 3 bases from J; junction bases left unmatched: 2. Germline assignment: CDR1 SGHRS and CDR2 YFSETQ. CDR3 DNA sequence: TGCGCCAGCAGCTTGGTGACAGGGGTTGGGGCCAACGTCCTGACTTTC. Translated, it gives CASSLVTGVGANVLTF.

V usage is TRBV5-4 and J usage is TRBJ1-2; 9 bases are shared with TRBD1. CDR3 length equals 16 residues. The V segment lost 3 bases and the J segment 4 bases; nucleotides outside the gene matches: 10. Looked up from germline, CDR1 is SGHNT and CDR2 is YYREEE (reference sequence). The CDR3 region is CASSSDRGSGSYGYTF. In nucleotides, the CDR3 is TGTGCCAGCAGCTCGGACAGGGGTTCGGGGAGCTATGGCTACACCTTC.

J is TRBJ1-5 and V is TRBV27; 7 bases agree with TRBD1. Germline-derived CDR1 and CDR2 are MNHEY and SMNVEV (reference sequence). V lost 3 bases to trimming and J lost 1 base; unmatched junction nucleotides: 3. This CDR3 spans 15 amino acids. CDR3 nucleotide sequence: TGTGCCAGCAGTTTCGAGGGGGCGAGCAATCAGCCCCAGCATTTT. Residues: CASSFEGASNQPQHF.